This TCR beta chain was obtained from a study of cytomegalovirus exposure and HLA in healthy donors. The length of the CDR3 is 15 residues. With 4 bases removed from V and 7 bases from J, the gap between germline ends came to 20 bases. The germline V gene encodes CDR1 SGDLS and CDR2 YYNGEE. A multiplex PCR was run with 60 Vbeta primers and 13 Jbeta primers. Original data processing: In a later analysis, of 70 million to 85 million unique beta chains, some 10 million appeared in at least two donors. Measured with immunoSEQ multiplex PCR; TCRdb has only the in-frame clones, and not every one. That table is the source of V, J and clone size, and D and trimming were worked out from the DNA. Of around 110,000 clones in the sample, around a tenth were seen once. With respect to this clone: What it binds is unknown.

Study-wide findings and caveats: A few CMV-associated chains were confirmed in vitro to be specific for CMV antigens.

The chain carries TRBV9 and TRBJ1-1; D may be TRBD1 (5 bases). Sequencing input: PBMCs. This sequence originates from a man aged 30-40 years in good health and CMV-seronegative. The CDR3 protein is CASSPSRGGRNEAFF. CDR3 DNA: TGTGCCAGCAGCCCAAGCCGGGGGGGGAGAAATGAAGCTTTCTTT.